This T cell receptor (beta chain) was obtained from a study of cytomegalovirus exposure and HLA in healthy donors. Only in-frame clones appear in the TCRdb table, and some are missing; sequencing was by immunoSEQ multiplex PCR. Of 250,000 or so clones listed, roughly 90% are singletons. Study-level findings and limits: The authors confirmed in vitro that three CMV-associated chains were specific for CMV antigens.

In germline, CDR1 is SGHRS, CDR2 YFSETQ. The CDR3 spans 15 residues. Trimming cost V 2 bases and J 5 bases, with 16 bases left between them. Concerning this clone: Its matching antigen is unknown.

The rearrangement uses TRBV5-1 and TRBJ2-5; D is perhaps TRBD1 (5 bases). The TCR was taken from a man between 18 and 35 years old in good health and CMV-seropositive. The sequencing sample was made of PBMCs. The CDR3 is CASSLITGDTETQYF. DNA for the CDR3: TGCGCCAGCAGCTTAATTACAGGCGATACGGAGACCCAGTACTTC.